Listed below are T cell receptor beta chains from one sample, sequenced in a study of graft-versus-host responses after intestinal transplantation. Clones were read by immunoSEQ multiplex PCR, and TCRdb kept only the in-frame ones, dropping some. The table has about 90,000 clones, more than 85% seen once. No antigen has been assigned to these receptors. The sample consisted of unstimulated CD8+ T cells sorted from spleen or lymph node cells, taken before intestinal transplant. These receptors were taken from a human donor who received an intestinal transplant. The CDR3 runs from the conserved cysteine through the conserved F or W. Each record gives: clone size, J gene, D gene, V gene, CDR3 protein, CDR3 DNA. D genes are given only for firm matches. Clone size, where shown, is once, few, many, or a class for clones that have expanded.

. TRBJ2-1 . TRBV5-1 CASSPYREYNEQFF TGCGCCAGCAGCCCCTACAGGGAGTACAATGAGCAGTTCTTC
. TRBJ1-4 . TRBV4-1 CASSVVGAGEKLFF TGCGCCAGCAGCGTGGTGGGGGCCGGAGAAAAACTGTTTTTT
. TRBJ2-2 . TRBV9 CASSAHPRLANTGELFF TGTGCCAGCAGCGCTCATCCAAGACTCGCGAACACCGGGGAGCTGTTTTTT
. TRBJ2-1 TRBD1 TRBV4-3 CASSQELRTGRLNEQFF TGCGCCAGCAGCCAAGAGCTCCGGACAGGGAGGTTGAATGAGCAGTTCTTC
. TRBJ1-1 . TRBV6-5 CASSYSRGAWYTEAFF TGTGCCAGCAGTTACTCTCGGGGGGCATGGTACACTGAAGCTTTCTTT
. TRBJ2-1 TRBD2 TRBV30 CAWRLAGAYNEQFF TGTGCCTGGAGGTTAGCGGGGGCGTACAATGAGCAGTTCTTC
. TRBJ1-1 . TRBV6-6 CASSYLGGTGTEAFF TGTGCCAGCAGTTACCTTGGCGGCACGGGGACTGAAGCTTTCTTT
. TRBJ1-1 . TRBV30 CAWGEGLNTEAFF TGTGCCTGGGGGGAGGGATTGAACACTGAAGCTTTCTTT
. TRBJ1-2 TRBD1 TRBV10-1 CASSGDRDHGYTF TGCGCCAGCAGTGGGGACAGGGACCATGGCTACACCTTC
once TRBJ2-5 TRBD2 TRBV19 CASSLQLARETQYF TGTGCCAGTAGTCTACAACTAGCGCGGGAGACCCAGTACTTC
. TRBJ2-7 TRBD2 TRBV7-9 CASSLEGGTIEQYF TGTGCCAGCAGCTTAGAGGGAGGGACGATCGAGCAGTACTTC
. TRBJ1-1 . TRBV7-6 CASSLARSGDATEAFF TGTGCCAGCAGCTTAGCGAGATCAGGGGATGCGACTGAAGCTTTCTTT
once TRBJ2-2 . TRBV6-4 CATSAGAFTGELFF TGTGCCACCAGCGCGGGGGCCTTCACCGGGGAGCTGTTTTTT
. TRBJ1-1 TRBD1 TRBV7-9 CASSQEGQGAMNTEAFF TGCGCCAGCAGCCAAGAAGGACAGGGGGCTATGAACACTGAAGCTTTCTTT
. TRBJ2-1 . TRBV18 CASSPKGDNEQFF TGTGCCAGCTCACCGAAGGGAGACAATGAGCAGTTCTTC
. TRBJ1-1 . TRBV27 CASSLYSGRTEAFF TGTGCCAGCAGTTTATACTCGGGTCGGACTGAAGCTTTCTTT
. TRBJ2-1 TRBD2 TRBV6-1 CASSELAGWDEQFF TGTGCCAGCAGTGAACTAGCGGGGTGGGATGAGCAGTTCTTC
. TRBJ2-7 . TRBV4-1 CASSQDSSYEQYF TGCGCCAGCAGCCAAGATAGCTCCTACGAGCAGTACTTC
. TRBJ2-3 . TRBV2 CASGGAITDTQYF TGTGCCAGCGGGGGGGCCATCACAGATACGCAGTATTTT
. TRBJ1-2 . TRBV6-1 CASSGGRDYTF TGTGCCAGCAGTGGGGGGAGGGACTACACCTTC
once TRBJ2-7 . TRBV7-2 CASSLRPYEQYF TGTGCCAGCAGCTTACGTCCCTACGAGCAGTACTTC
. TRBJ2-1 TRBD2 TRBV5-1 CASSLLLAGGHNEQFF TGCGCCAGCAGCTTGCTATTAGCGGGAGGACACAATGAGCAGTTCTTC
. TRBJ1-3 . TRBV7-8 CASSPQGTGNTIYF TGTGCCAGCAGCCCACAGGGAACTGGAAACACCATATATTTT
. TRBJ2-1 TRBD1 TRBV5-1 CASSSLQGSSYNEQFF TGCGCCAGCAGCTCCCTACAGGGGAGCTCCTACAATGAGCAGTTCTTC
. TRBJ2-7 TRBD2 TRBV28 CASSLTSGTYEQYF TGTGCCAGCAGCTTGACTAGCGGAACCTACGAGCAGTACTTC
. TRBJ2-7 TRBD2 TRBV5-6 CASSWGTSAFYEQYF TGTGCCAGCAGCTGGGGGACTAGCGCCTTTTACGAGCAGTACTTC
. TRBJ1-2 . TRBV5-1 CASSFGEFYGYTF TGCGCCAGCAGCTTCGGGGAGTTTTATGGCTACACCTTC
. TRBJ1-1 . TRBV9 CASSVSEAPNTEAFF TGTGCCAGCAGCGTATCCGAGGCCCCGAACACTGAAGCTTTCTTT
. TRBJ1-1 . TRBV7-9 CASSPPSTEAFF TGTGCCAGCAGCCCCCCCTCCACTGAAGCTTTCTTT
. TRBJ2-5 TRBD2 TRBV19 CASSIGGAGGNQETQYF TGTGCCAGTAGTATCGGTGGGGCGGGGGGGAACCAAGAGACCCAGTACTTC
. TRBJ2-7 TRBD1 TRBV14 CASSFGTGFYEQYF TGTGCCAGCAGCTTCGGGACAGGATTCTACGAGCAGTACTTC